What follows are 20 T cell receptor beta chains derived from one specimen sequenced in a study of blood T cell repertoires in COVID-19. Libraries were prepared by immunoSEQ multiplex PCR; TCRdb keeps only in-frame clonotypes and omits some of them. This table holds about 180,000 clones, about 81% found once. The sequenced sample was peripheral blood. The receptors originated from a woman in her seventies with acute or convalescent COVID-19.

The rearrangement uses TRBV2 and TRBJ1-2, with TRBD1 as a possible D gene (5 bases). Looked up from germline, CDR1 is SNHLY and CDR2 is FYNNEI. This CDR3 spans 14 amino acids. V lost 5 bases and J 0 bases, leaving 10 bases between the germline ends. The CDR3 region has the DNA TGTGCCAGCAGTTACAGGTTGACTAACTATGGCTACACCTTC. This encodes CASSYRLTNYGYTF. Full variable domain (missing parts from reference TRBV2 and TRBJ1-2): EPEVTQTPSHQVTQMGQEVILRCVPISNHLYFYWYRQILGQKVEFLVSFYNNEISEKSEIFDDQFSVERPDGSNFTLKIRSTKLEDSAMYFCASSYRLTNYGYTFGSGTRLTVV.

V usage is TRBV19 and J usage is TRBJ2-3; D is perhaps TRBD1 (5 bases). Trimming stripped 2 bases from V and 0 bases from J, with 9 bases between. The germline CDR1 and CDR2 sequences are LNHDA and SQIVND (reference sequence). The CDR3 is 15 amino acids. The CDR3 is CASSIQGVSTDTQYF. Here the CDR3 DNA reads TGTGCCAGTAGTATACAAGGGGTTAGCACAGATACGCAGTATTTT.

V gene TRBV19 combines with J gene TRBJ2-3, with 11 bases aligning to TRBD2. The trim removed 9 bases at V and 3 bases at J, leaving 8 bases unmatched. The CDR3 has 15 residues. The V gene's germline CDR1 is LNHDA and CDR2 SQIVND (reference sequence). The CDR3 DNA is TGTGCCAGCCGAGAGACTAGCGGGACGACAGATACGCAGTATTTT. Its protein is CASRETSGTTDTQYF.

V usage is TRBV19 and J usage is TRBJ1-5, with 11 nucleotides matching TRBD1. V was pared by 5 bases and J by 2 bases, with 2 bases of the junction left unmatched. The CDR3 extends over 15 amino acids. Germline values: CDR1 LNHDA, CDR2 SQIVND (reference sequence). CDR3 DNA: TGTGCCAGTAGTGGGACAGGGGGAGGCAATCAGCCCCAGCATTTT. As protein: CASSGTGGGNQPQHF.

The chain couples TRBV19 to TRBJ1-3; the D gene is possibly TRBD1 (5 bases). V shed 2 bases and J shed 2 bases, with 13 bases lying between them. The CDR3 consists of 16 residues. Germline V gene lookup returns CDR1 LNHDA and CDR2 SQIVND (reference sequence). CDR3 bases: TGTGCCAGTAGTATACCCGGGAGGGGTGCTGGAAACACCATATATTTT. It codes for CASSIPGRGAGNTIYF.

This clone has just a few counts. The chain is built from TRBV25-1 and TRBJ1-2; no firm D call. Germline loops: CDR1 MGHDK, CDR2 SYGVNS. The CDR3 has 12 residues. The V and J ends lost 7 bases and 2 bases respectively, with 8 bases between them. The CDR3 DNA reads TGTGCCAGCACTCGGGGAAACTATGGCTACACCTTC. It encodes CASTRGNYGYTF.

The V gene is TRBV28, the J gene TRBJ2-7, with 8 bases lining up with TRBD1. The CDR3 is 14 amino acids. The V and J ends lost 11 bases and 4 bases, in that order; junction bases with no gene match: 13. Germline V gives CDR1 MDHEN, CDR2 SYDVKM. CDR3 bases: TGTGCCTCTACGCTCCCGGACAGGGTATACGAGCAGTACTTC. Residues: CASTLPDRVYEQYF.

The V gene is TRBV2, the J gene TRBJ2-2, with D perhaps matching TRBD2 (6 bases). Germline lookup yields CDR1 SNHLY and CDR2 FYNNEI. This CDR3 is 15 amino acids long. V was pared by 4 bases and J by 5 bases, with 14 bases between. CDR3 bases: TGTGCCAGCAGTGGAGGAGCGGCGGGAACCGGGGAGCTGTTTTTT. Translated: CASSGGAAGTGELFF.

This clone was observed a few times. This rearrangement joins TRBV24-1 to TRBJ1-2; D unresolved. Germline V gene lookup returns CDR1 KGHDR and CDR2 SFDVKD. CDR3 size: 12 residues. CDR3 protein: CRVTREFYGYTF. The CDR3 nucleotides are TGTCGAGTTACGAGAGAATTCTATGGCTACACCTTC.

The CDR3 protein is CASSIDRDRGQETQYF. The CDR3 DNA follows: TGTGCCAGCAGCATTGACCGGGACAGGGGCCAAGAGACCCAGTACTTC. V gene TRBV11-2 combines with J gene TRBJ2-5; TRBD1 aligns across 10 bases. V lost 5 bases to trimming and J lost 1 base; unmatched junction nucleotides: 7. This CDR3 has 16 residues. CDR1 and CDR2 from the germline V gene are SGHAT and FQNNGV.

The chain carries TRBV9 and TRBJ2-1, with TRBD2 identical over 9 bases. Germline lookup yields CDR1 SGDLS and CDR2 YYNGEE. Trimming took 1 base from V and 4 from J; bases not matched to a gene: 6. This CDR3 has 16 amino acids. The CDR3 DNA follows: TGTGCCAGCAGCGTACATGGGCGGGAGGGTTACAATGAGCAGTTCTTC. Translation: CASSVHGREGYNEQFF.

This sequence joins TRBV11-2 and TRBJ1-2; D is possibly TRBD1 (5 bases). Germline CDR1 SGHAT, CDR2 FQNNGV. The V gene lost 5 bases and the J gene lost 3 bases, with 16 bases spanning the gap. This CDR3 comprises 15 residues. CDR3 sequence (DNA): TGTGCCAGCAGCAGGAGAGGCTTAGGGGACTATGGCTACACCTTC. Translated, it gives CASSRRGLGDYGYTF.

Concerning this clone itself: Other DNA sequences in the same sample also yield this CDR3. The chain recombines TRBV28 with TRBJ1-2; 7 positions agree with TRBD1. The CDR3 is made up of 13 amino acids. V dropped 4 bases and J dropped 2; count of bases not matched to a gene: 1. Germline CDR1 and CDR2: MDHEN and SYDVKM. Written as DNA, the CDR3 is TGTGCCAGCAGTTCGGGACAGAACTATGGCTACACCTTC. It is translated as CASSSGQNYGYTF.

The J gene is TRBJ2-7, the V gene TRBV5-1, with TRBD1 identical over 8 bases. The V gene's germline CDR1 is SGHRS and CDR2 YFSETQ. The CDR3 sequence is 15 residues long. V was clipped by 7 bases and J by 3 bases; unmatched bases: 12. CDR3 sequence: CASGSGTGYHYEQYF. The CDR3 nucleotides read TGCGCCAGCGGATCCGGGACAGGTTATCACTACGAGCAGTACTTC.

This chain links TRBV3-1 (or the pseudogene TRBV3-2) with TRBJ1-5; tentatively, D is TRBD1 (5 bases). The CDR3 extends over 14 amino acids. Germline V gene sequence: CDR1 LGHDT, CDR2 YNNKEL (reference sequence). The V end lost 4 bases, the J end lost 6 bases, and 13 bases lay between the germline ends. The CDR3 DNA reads TGTGCCAGCAGCCCGAGACAGATGTGTCAGCCCCAGCATTTT. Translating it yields CASSPRQMCQPQHF.

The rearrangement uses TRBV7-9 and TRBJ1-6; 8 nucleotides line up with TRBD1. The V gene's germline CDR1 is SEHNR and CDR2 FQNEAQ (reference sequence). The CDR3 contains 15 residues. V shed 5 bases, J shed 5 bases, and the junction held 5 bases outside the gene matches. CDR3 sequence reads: CASSPGTGDNSPLHF. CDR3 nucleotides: TGTGCCAGCAGCCCTGGGACAGGAGATAATTCACCCCTCCACTTT.

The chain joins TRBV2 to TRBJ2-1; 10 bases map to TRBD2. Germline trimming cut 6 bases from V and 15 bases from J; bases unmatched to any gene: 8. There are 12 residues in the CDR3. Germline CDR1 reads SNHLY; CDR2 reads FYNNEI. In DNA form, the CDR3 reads TGTGCCAGCAGAACTAGCGGGACTCGCCCGTTCTTC. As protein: CASRTSGTRPFF.

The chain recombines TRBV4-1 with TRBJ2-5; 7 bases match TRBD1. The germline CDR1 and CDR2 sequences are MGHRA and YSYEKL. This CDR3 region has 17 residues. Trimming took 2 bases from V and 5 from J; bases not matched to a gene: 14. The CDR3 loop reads CASSQSRGQVYGETQYF. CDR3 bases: TGCGCCAGCAGCCAATCCAGAGGACAGGTCTATGGGGAGACCCAGTACTTC.

In nucleotides, the CDR3 is TGCGCCAGCAGTATGGAGGGACTAAAGCAAGAGACCCAGTACTTC. Its protein is CASSMEGLKQETQYF. The chain has TRBV4-3 and TRBJ2-5, with 7 bases aligning to TRBD2. The V segment lost 6 bases and the J segment 2 bases; nucleotides outside the gene matches: 9. The germline gives CDR1 LGHNA, CDR2 YSLEER. The CDR3 is made up of 15 amino acids.

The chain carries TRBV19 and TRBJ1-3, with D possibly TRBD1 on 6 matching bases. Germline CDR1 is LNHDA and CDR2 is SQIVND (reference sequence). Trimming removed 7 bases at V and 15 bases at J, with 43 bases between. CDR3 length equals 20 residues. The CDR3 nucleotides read TGTGCCAGTAATGGGCCGAACAGGGTATACACCAGCAATATCAGGGGTTTGGAATATTTT. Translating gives CASNGPNRVYTSNIRGLEYF.